This TCR beta chain was documented in a study of blood T cell repertoires in COVID-19. The overall study: Whether acute or convalescent, the COVID-19 samples came from the United States, Italy and Spain.

TCRdb's copy holds only in-frame clones and misses some; the assay was immunoSEQ multiplex PCR. The sample records hundreds of thousands of clones, about 85% being singletons. V trimming: 4 bases; J trimming: 6 bases; junction bases outside the gene matches: 22. This CDR3 is built from 20 residues. CDR1 and CDR2 from the germline V gene are SGHRS and YFSETQ. The clonotype comes from a woman in her late teens or twenties who had recovered from COVID-19. V gene TRBV5-1 combines with J gene TRBJ2-1; 10 bases fit TRBD2. The specimen was peripheral blood. The CDR3 here is CASSAPQGVRTSGKINEQFF. As DNA, the CDR3 is TGCGCCAGCAGCGCACCCCAGGGTGTGAGAACTAGCGGGAAAATCAATGAGCAGTTCTTC. Combining the CDR3 with reference TRBV5-1 and TRBJ2-1 gives the whole variable domain KAGVTQTPRYLIKTRGQQVTLSCSPISGHRSVSWYQQTPGQGLQFLFEYFSETQRNKGNFPGRFSGRQFSNSRSEMNVSTLELGDSALYLCASSAPQGVRTSGKINEQFFGPGTRLTVL.